Listed below are T cell receptor beta chains from one sample, sequenced in a study of CD4 T cells in relation to SARS-CoV-2 and coronaviruses. Their cognate antigens are unknown. The data were produced by immunoSEQ multiplex PCR, yet TCRdb's version contains in-frame clones alone and is incomplete. Of over 15,000 clones listed, around 82% were seen once; the top ten hold approximately 10%. Sequenced input: CD4+ T cells from PBMCs, cultured in vitro. The receptors shown here come from a human donor in good health. Each CDR3 is given with its conserved first and last residue. The D gene is left open where the match is weak. Rows may omit the clone size; those that give it use once, few, many or a size class.

J: TRBJ2-5; size: NA; D: TRBD2; V: TRBV28; CDR3: CASSLPGTRPQETQYF; DNA: TGTGCCAGCAGTTTACCCGGGACTAGGCCCCAAGAGACCCAGTACTTC
J: TRBJ2-7; size: NA; D: NA; V: TRBV3-1/TRBV3-2; CDR3: CASSQSYEQYF; DNA: TGTGCCAGCAGCCAATCCTACGAGCAGTACTTC
J: TRBJ1-2; size: NA; D: TRBD1; V: TRBV6-1; CDR3: CASSELDRGAYGYTF; DNA: TGTGCCAGCAGTGAACTCGACAGGGGAGCCTATGGCTACACCTTC
J: TRBJ2-1; size: NA; D: NA; V: TRBV19; CDR3: CASSKEGGWGEQFF; DNA: TGTGCCAGTAGTAAGGAGGGTGGTTGGGGTGAGCAGTTCTTC
J: TRBJ2-2; size: NA; D: NA; V: TRBV3-1/TRBV3-2; CDR3: CASSHRQRNTGELFF; DNA: TGTGCCAGCAGCCATCGACAGCGAAACACCGGGGAGCTGTTTTTT
J: TRBJ2-3; size: NA; D: NA; V: TRBV6-5; CDR3: CASSQTSTDTQYF; DNA: TGTGCCAGCAGCCAAACTAGCACAGATACGCAGTATTTT
J: TRBJ1-6; size: NA; D: NA; V: TRBV20-1; CDR3: CSASRQGNSPLHF; DNA: TGCAGTGCTAGTAGGCAGGGCAATTCACCCCTCCACTTT
J: TRBJ2-7; size: NA; D: TRBD2; V: TRBV19; CDR3: CASSMTSGIHEQYF; DNA: TGTGCCAGTAGTATGACTAGCGGGATCCACGAGCAGTACTTC
J: TRBJ1-2; size: NA; D: TRBD1; V: TRBV18; CDR3: CASSLDRPYGYTF; DNA: TGTGCCAGCTCCCTGGACAGGCCCTATGGCTACACCTTC
J: TRBJ1-6; size: NA; D: TRBD1; V: TRBV6-6; CDR3: CASSTGDNSPLHF; DNA: TGTGCCAGCAGTACAGGGGACAATTCACCCCTCCACTTT
J: TRBJ2-2; size: NA; D: NA; V: TRBV5-1; CDR3: CASSWTGSEGTGELFF; DNA: TGCGCCAGCAGCTGGACAGGCTCGGAGGGGACCGGGGAGCTGTTTTTT
J: TRBJ2-1; size: NA; D: NA; V: TRBV10-1; CDR3: CASSESGQGIYNEQFF; DNA: TGCGCCAGCAGTGAGTCGGGCCAGGGTATCTACAATGAGCAGTTCTTC
J: TRBJ2-1; size: medium-sized; D: TRBD1; V: TRBV18; CDR3: CASSPKTGGWNNEQFF; DNA: TGTGCCAGCTCACCAAAGACAGGGGGATGGAACAATGAGCAGTTCTTC
J: TRBJ2-1; size: NA; D: NA; V: TRBV10-2; CDR3: CASSDRETYNEQFF; DNA: TGCGCCAGCAGTGACAGGGAGACGTACAATGAGCAGTTCTTC
J: TRBJ2-1; size: few; D: NA; V: TRBV28; CDR3: CASSGPLNEQFF; DNA: TGTGCCAGCAGCGGACCGTTAAATGAGCAGTTCTTC
J: TRBJ2-5; size: NA; D: TRBD1; V: TRBV2; CDR3: CASSRDSETQYF; DNA: TGTGCCAGCAGCCGGGACAGCGAGACCCAGTACTTC
J: TRBJ1-1; size: NA; D: TRBD1; V: TRBV29-1; CDR3: CSVTGQLNTEAFF; DNA: TGCAGCGTAACGGGACAGCTGAACACTGAAGCTTTCTTT
J: TRBJ2-2; size: NA; D: NA; V: TRBV5-1; CDR3: CASSPSGTGELFF; DNA: TGCGCCAGCAGCCCATCAGGGACCGGGGAGCTGTTTTTT
J: TRBJ2-1; size: NA; D: NA; V: TRBV10-3; CDR3: CAISSGTDNEQFF; DNA: TGTGCCATCAGTAGTGGGACTGATAATGAGCAGTTCTTC
J: TRBJ2-6; size: NA; D: TRBD1; V: TRBV27; CDR3: CASSLSTGSGANVLTF; DNA: TGTGCCAGCAGTTTATCGACAGGGAGCGGGGCCAACGTCCTGACTTTC
J: TRBJ2-1; size: NA; D: NA; V: TRBV21-1; CDR3: CASTGHVQDEQFF; DNA: TGTGCCAGCACCGGACATGTTCAGGATGAGCAGTTCTTC
J: TRBJ2-5; size: NA; D: NA; V: TRBV9; CDR3: CASSVAREPGETQYF; DNA: TGTGCCAGCAGCGTAGCTCGGGAGCCGGGGGAGACCCAGTACTTC
J: TRBJ1-4; size: NA; D: NA; V: TRBV11-2; CDR3: CASSRRDGPNEKLFF; DNA: TGTGCCAGCAGCCGCCGGGACGGTCCTAATGAAAAACTGTTTTTT
J: TRBJ1-5; size: NA; D: NA; V: TRBV12-5; CDR3: CASDGGDSNQPQHF; DNA: TGTGCTAGTGACGGCGGGGATAGCAATCAGCCCCAGCATTTT
J: TRBJ2-5; size: NA; D: NA; V: TRBV7-6; CDR3: CASSPRNQETQYF; DNA: TGTGCCAGCAGCCCTAGGAACCAAGAGACCCAGTACTTC
J: TRBJ2-6; size: NA; D: NA; V: TRBV9; CDR3: CASSPHLRGLEANVLTF; DNA: TGTGCCAGCAGCCCCCACCTCAGGGGACTTGAGGCCAACGTCCTGACTTTC
J: TRBJ2-5; size: NA; D: TRBD2; V: TRBV2; CDR3: CASSDGLAGLETQYF; DNA: TGTGCCAGCAGTGATGGATTAGCGGGATTAGAGACCCAGTACTTC
J: TRBJ1-5; size: NA; D: NA; V: TRBV18; CDR3: CASSPQGSNQPQHF; DNA: TGTGCCAGCTCACCTCAGGGTAGCAATCAGCCCCAGCATTTT
J: TRBJ1-4; size: NA; D: NA; V: TRBV29-1; CDR3: CSVEDTGANEKLFF; DNA: TGCAGCGTTGAAGATACGGGGGCTAATGAAAAACTGTTTTTT
J: TRBJ2-7; size: NA; D: NA; V: TRBV3-1/TRBV3-2; CDR3: CASSQEGQFYEQYF; DNA: TGTGCCAGCAGCCAGGAGGGACAGTTCTACGAGCAGTACTTC
J: TRBJ1-1; size: large; D: NA; V: TRBV7-9; CDR3: CASSPPSATEAFF; DNA: TGTGCCAGCAGCCCCCCTTCCGCCACTGAAGCTTTCTTT
J: TRBJ1-5; size: NA; D: TRBD1; V: TRBV2; CDR3: CASRLGQGGQPQHF; DNA: TGTGCCAGCAGGTTGGGACAGGGCGGCCAGCCCCAGCATTTT
J: TRBJ1-1; size: NA; D: NA; V: TRBV9; CDR3: CASSEGRVRTEAFF; DNA: TGTGCCAGCAGCGAGGGGAGGGTCCGGACTGAAGCTTTCTTT
J: TRBJ2-3; size: NA; D: NA; V: TRBV5-1; CDR3: CASSPYYGQRDTQYF; DNA: TGCGCCAGCAGCCCCTATTACGGACAGCGAGATACGCAGTATTTT
J: TRBJ1-1; size: NA; D: TRBD1; V: TRBV19; CDR3: CASSIGTGGFDTEAFF; DNA: TGTGCCAGTAGTATCGGGACAGGGGGCTTTGACACTGAAGCTTTCTTT
J: TRBJ2-7; size: NA; D: NA; V: TRBV5-1; CDR3: CASSLIMDYEQYF; DNA: TGCGCCAGCAGCTTGATAATGGATTACGAGCAGTACTTC
J: TRBJ2-3; size: NA; D: TRBD2; V: TRBV30; CDR3: CAFSGTTSDTQYF; DNA: TGTGCCTTCTCCGGGACTACATCAGATACGCAGTATTTT
J: TRBJ1-2; size: NA; D: TRBD1; V: TRBV18; CDR3: CASSPSQGADYGYTF; DNA: TGTGCCAGCTCACCATCACAGGGGGCGGACTATGGCTACACCTTC
J: TRBJ2-7; size: few; D: NA; V: TRBV5-1; CDR3: CASSLLRGALFYEQYF; DNA: TGCGCCAGCAGCTTACTCCGGGGCGCACTATTCTACGAGCAGTACTTC
J: TRBJ2-7; size: NA; D: NA; V: TRBV20-1; CDR3: CSAMGAYEQYF; DNA: TGCAGTGCTATGGGGGCATACGAGCAGTACTTC
J: TRBJ2-1; size: NA; D: NA; V: TRBV5-1; CDR3: CASSMRLGEQFF; DNA: TGCGCCAGCAGCATGCGCCTGGGTGAGCAGTTCTTC
J: TRBJ2-7; size: medium-sized; D: TRBD2; V: TRBV9; CDR3: CASSPRSTSGRNEQYF; DNA: TGTGCCAGCAGCCCCCGTAGCACTAGCGGGAGGAACGAGCAGTACTTC
J: TRBJ2-3; size: NA; D: NA; V: TRBV12-5; CDR3: CASGRPALQYF; DNA: TGTGCTAGTGGTAGACCGGCTCTCCAGTATTTT
J: TRBJ2-5; size: NA; D: NA; V: TRBV14; CDR3: CASSHGETQYF; DNA: TGTGCCAGCAGCCACGGAGAGACCCAGTACTTC
J: TRBJ1-5; size: once; D: NA; V: TRBV19; CDR3: CASSMWRDQPQHF; DNA: TGTGCCAGTAGTATGTGGCGGGATCAGCCCCAGCATTTT
J: TRBJ2-1; size: NA; D: TRBD2; V: TRBV6-4; CDR3: CASSALAGGYNEQFF; DNA: TGTGCCAGCAGCGCCCTAGCGGGAGGGTACAATGAGCAGTTCTTC
J: TRBJ1-5; size: NA; D: TRBD1; V: TRBV2; CDR3: CASSGRQGGQPQHF; DNA: TGTGCCAGCAGTGGGAGACAGGGAGGTCAGCCCCAGCATTTT
J: TRBJ1-2; size: NA; D: NA; V: TRBV3-1/TRBV3-2; CDR3: CASSQDPGLLQLNYGYTF; DNA: TGTGCCAGCAGCCAAGACCCGGGACTTTTACAGCTTAACTATGGCTACACCTTC
J: TRBJ2-7; size: once; D: TRBD2; V: TRBV5-1; CDR3: CASSINKGLAGGYEQYF; DNA: TGCGCCAGCAGCATAAACAAGGGACTAGCGGGAGGCTACGAGCAGTACTTC
J: TRBJ2-2; size: NA; D: TRBD1; V: TRBV6-4; CDR3: CASTPGQGDTGELFF; DNA: TGTGCCAGTACACCGGGACAGGGAGACACCGGGGAGCTGTTTTTT
J: TRBJ1-5; size: few; D: NA; V: TRBV28; CDR3: CASSFYGQKANQPQHF; DNA: TGTGCCAGCAGTTTCTATGGACAGAAAGCAAATCAGCCCCAGCATTTT
J: TRBJ2-7; size: NA; D: TRBD1; V: TRBV6-6; CDR3: CASSWDRAYEQYF; DNA: TGTGCCAGCAGTTGGGACAGGGCTTACGAGCAGTACTTC
J: TRBJ1-1; size: NA; D: NA; V: TRBV6-5; CDR3: CASHRTRNTEAFF; DNA: TGTGCCAGCCACAGAACTAGGAACACTGAAGCTTTCTTT
J: TRBJ2-3; size: NA; D: NA; V: TRBV5-1; CDR3: CASSLHQVTDTQYF; DNA: TGCGCCAGCAGCTTGCATCAGGTCACAGATACGCAGTATTTT
J: TRBJ1-1; size: NA; D: NA; V: TRBV4-2; CDR3: CASSQGRTEAFF; DNA: TGTGCCAGCAGCCAAGGGCGCACTGAAGCTTTCTTT
J: TRBJ1-1; size: NA; D: NA; V: TRBV11-2; CDR3: CASSLGGGVWNTEAFF; DNA: TGTGCCAGCAGCTTAGGTGGAGGGGTGTGGAACACTGAAGCTTTCTTT
J: TRBJ2-7; size: NA; D: TRBD1; V: TRBV20-1; CDR3: CSASMDRGLDEQYF; DNA: TGCAGTGCTAGTATGGACAGGGGGCTGGACGAGCAGTACTTC
J: TRBJ2-7; size: NA; D: NA; V: TRBV6-1; CDR3: CASSESDRSLEQYF; DNA: TGTGCCAGCAGTGAAAGTGACAGGTCCCTGGAGCAGTACTTC
J: TRBJ2-2; size: NA; D: TRBD2; V: TRBV19; CDR3: CASKSWAGAANTGELFF; DNA: TGTGCCAGTAAAAGTTGGGCGGGAGCTGCGAACACCGGGGAGCTGTTTTTT